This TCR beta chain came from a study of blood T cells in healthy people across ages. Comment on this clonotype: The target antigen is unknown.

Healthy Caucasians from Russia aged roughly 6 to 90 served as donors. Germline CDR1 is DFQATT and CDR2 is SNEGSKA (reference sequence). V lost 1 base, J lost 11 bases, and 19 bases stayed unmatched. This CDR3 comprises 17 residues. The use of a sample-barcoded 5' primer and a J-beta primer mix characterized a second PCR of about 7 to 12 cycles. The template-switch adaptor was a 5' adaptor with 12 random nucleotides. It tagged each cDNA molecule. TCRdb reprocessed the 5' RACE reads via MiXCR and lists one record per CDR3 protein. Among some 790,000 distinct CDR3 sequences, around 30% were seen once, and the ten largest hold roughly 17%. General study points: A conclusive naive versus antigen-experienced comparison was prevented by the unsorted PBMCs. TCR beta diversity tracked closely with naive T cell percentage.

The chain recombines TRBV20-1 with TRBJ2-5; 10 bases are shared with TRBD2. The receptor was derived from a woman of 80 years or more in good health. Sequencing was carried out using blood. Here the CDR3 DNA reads TGCAGTGCTAGAGGTACTAGCGGGATCACCCATCCTGGGGAGCAGTACTTC. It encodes CSARGTSGITHPGEQYF.